This TCR beta chain was retrieved from a study of T cells in narcolepsy. Whole-study context: Enrolled donors included narcolepsy type 1 or type 2 patients and healthy controls. Study results and limitations: Autoreactive clonotypes reportedly recurred in blood of same and different patients, not controls. HCRT-specific and TRIB2-specific autoreactive clonotypes appeared among same-patient CSF and blood CD4+ clonotypes.

Measured with immunoSEQ multiplex PCR; TCRdb has only the in-frame clones, and not every one. The repertoire has over 7,500 clones, about 55% of them found once; the top ten carry roughly 23%. As to this clone: As yet, its antigen is unknown.

Germline CDR1 is LGHNT and CDR2 is FRNRAP. The CDR3 is 15 amino acids. V was pared by 8 bases and J by 0 bases, with 7 bases of the junction left unmatched. Sequenced sample: CD45RA- memory CD8+ T cells from PBMCs. The chain uses TRBV12-5 and TRBJ1-3, with 7 positions matching TRBD1. The sequence was collected from a human donor with narcolepsy. CDR3 residues: CASSPDRDSGNTIYF. The CDR3 DNA sequence: TGTGCTAGTTCGCCCGACAGGGACTCTGGAAACACCATATATTTT.